These 12 T cell receptor beta chains were sequenced from one sample in a study of OX40 agonist ivuxolimab in advanced cancers. The table came from immunoSEQ multiplex PCR; TCRdb's copy has only in-frame clones and leaves some out. The data hold 35,000 to 40,000 clones, with roughly four fifths observed a single time. The sample was CD4+ or CD8+ T cells sorted from blood, taken in a trial of the OX40 agonist ivuxolimab. The receptor set was obtained from an adult with an advanced solid tumor such as melanoma, head and neck, liver or kidney cancer.

In its sample, this clone was seen a few times. Written as DNA, the CDR3 is TGTGCCAGCTGGTCCCGTGGAGATGAAAAACTGTTTTTT. This sequence encodes CASWSRGDEKLFF. J is TRBJ1-4 and V is TRBV6-4; D call uncertain. V shed 8 bases and J shed 6 bases, with 13 bases lying between them. The length of the CDR3 is 13 residues. Germline V lookup: CDR1 MRHNA, CDR2 SNTAGT.

This sequence joins TRBV10-2 and TRBJ2-6; D may be TRBD1 or TRBD2 (5 bases each). Germline V gene data show CDR1 as WSHSY and CDR2 as SAAADI. This CDR3 comprises 15 residues. Trimming removed 5 bases at V and 3 bases at J, with 11 bases between. CDR3 region: CASSLRGVGANVLTF. CDR3 coding DNA: TGCGCCAGCAGTCTTCGAGGGGTTGGGGCCAACGTCCTGACTTTC.

The chain links TRBV5-1 to TRBJ1-1; TRBD1 matches at 7 bases. Germline CDR1 is SGHRS and CDR2 is YFSETQ. This CDR3 spans 16 amino acids. J was trimmed by 0 bases and V by 2 bases; bases with no gene match: 7. The CDR3 DNA reads TGCGCCAGCAGCTTCAGGGGGGTTAACATGAACACTGAAGCTTTCTTT. Encoded protein: CASSFRGVNMNTEAFF.

This sequence joins TRBV2 and TRBJ2-7; 11 nucleotides agree with TRBD1. Germline CDR1 is SNHLY and CDR2 is FYNNEI. Trimming at V came to 7 bases and at J to 6 bases, leaving 2 bases not matched to a gene. The CDR3 runs 12 residues. Here the CDR3 reads CASTGTGGEQYF. CDR3 in DNA: TGTGCCAGCACCGGGACAGGGGGCGAGCAGTACTTC.

This chain links TRBV5-1 with TRBJ2-5, with 8 bases that match TRBD2. Germline V CDR1 and CDR2: SGHRS, YFSETQ. The CDR3 has 21 residues. Germline trimming cut 5 bases from V and 4 bases from J; bases unmatched to any gene: 28. CDR3 sequence reads: CASRLITNVGSGNRVRETQYF. The CDR3 DNA is TGCGCCAGCAGACTAATAACAAATGTGGGTAGCGGGAATCGGGTTCGAGAGACCCAGTACTTC.

The V and J genes are TRBV7-2 and TRBJ1-2; D perhaps matches TRBD1 (6 bases). The CDR3 spans 13 residues. Germline loops: CDR1 SGHTA, CDR2 FQGNSA. V lost 4 bases to trimming and J lost 5 bases, with 11 bases between them. CDR3 loop: CASSYGTRYGYTF. The CDR3 DNA reads TGTGCCAGCAGCTATGGGACAAGATATGGCTACACCTTC.

The genes are TRBV10-2 and TRBJ2-1; tentative D call: TRBD2 (6 bases). The CDR3 has 12 residues. Germline V CDR1 and CDR2: WSHSY, SAAADI. The V end lost 6 bases, the J end lost 4 bases, and 7 bases lay between the germline ends. CDR3 protein: CASSRGYNEQFF. The CDR3 coding sequence is TGCGCCAGCAGCCGGGGGTACAATGAGCAGTTCTTC.

The J gene is TRBJ1-3, the V gene TRBV9; the D is unclear. The CDR3 is 13 amino acids. Germline V CDR1 and CDR2: SGDLS, YYNGEE. Between the trimmed V and J ends, which lost 4 bases and 6 bases, there was a span of 11 bases. The CDR3 coding sequence is TGTGCCAGCAGCAATAGTCGTGAAAACACCATATATTTT. Protein sequence: CASSNSRENTIYF.

The chain has TRBV19 and TRBJ2-7; tentatively, D is TRBD2 (6 bases). The V gene's germline CDR1 is LNHDA and CDR2 SQIVND (reference sequence). V lost 3 bases and J 3 bases, leaving 15 bases between the germline ends. CDR3 length equals 15 residues. As DNA, the CDR3 is TGTGCCAGTAGTATGAGGGACTCGGATCTCTACGAGCAGTACTTC. As protein: CASSMRDSDLYEQYF.

The chain carries TRBV18 and TRBJ2-6; D remains ambiguous. Germline CDR1 KGHSH, CDR2 LQKENI. The CDR3 is 15 amino acids. V lost 1 base to trimming and J lost 1 base, with 5 bases between them. DNA of the CDR3: TGTGCCAGCTCACCACAGCTATCTGGGGCCAACGTCCTGACTTTC. This gives the protein CASSPQLSGANVLTF.

This sequence joins TRBV19 and TRBJ2-3, with TRBD2 matching 11 bases. Looked up from germline, CDR1 is LNHDA and CDR2 is SQIVND (reference sequence). V lost 4 bases to trimming and J lost 0 bases; unmatched junction nucleotides: 0. This CDR3 comprises 15 residues. CDR3 residues: CASSTSGGSTDTQYF. Here the CDR3 DNA reads TGTGCCAGTAGTACTAGCGGGGGGAGCACAGATACGCAGTATTTT.

V and J are TRBV11-3 and TRBJ2-1; possibly TRBD1 for D (5 bases). CDR3 length: 16 residues. In germline, CDR1 is SGHNT, CDR2 YENEEA. The ends were cut back, 0 bases at V and 4 bases at J, with 13 bases in the middle. CDR3 coding DNA: TGTGCCAGCAGCTTAGAGGGGAATAGGGGTTACAATGAGCAGTTCTTC. It yields the protein CASSLEGNRGYNEQFF.